The entry below gives a single T cell receptor beta chain sequence along with its context. The antigen remains unidentified. The data stem from a study of T cell responses to AZD1222 COVID-19 vaccine. Study-level findings and limits: White British ancestry dominated among donors, who included more females, and clonal diversity was possibly underestimated. Spike-specific TCR breadth and depth rose after two AZD1222 doses. The number of AZD1222 recipients seropositive at baseline was only five to seven. Without day 14 samples, only post-peak T cell repertoires were studied.

Here immunoSEQ multiplex PCR was the method, and the copy in TCRdb shows in-frame clones only, minus some. In the table there are roughly 78,000 clones, around four fifths of which are singletons. Germline values: CDR1 MGHDK, CDR2 SYGVNS. CDR3 length: 13 residues. Trimming removed 4 bases from V and 2 bases from J, with 9 bases in between. The source was peripheral blood, collected on day 0 of AZD1222 vaccination. The TCR sequence derives from an adult in good health. The V gene is TRBV25-1, the J gene TRBJ2-7; no definite D call. CDR3 sequence reads: CASSAPVTYEQYF. CDR3 bases: TGTGCCAGCAGTGCCCCCGTGACCTACGAGCAGTACTTC.